These T cell receptor beta chains were read from a single sample in a study of blood T cell repertoires in COVID-19. The repertoire was sequenced with immunoSEQ multiplex PCR; TCRdb's copy has only in-frame clones and lacks some. Seen here are 95,000 to 150,000 clones, around 86% observed once, and the top ten hold around 4.2%. Source material: peripheral blood. The source is a middle-aged man with acute or convalescent COVID-19. Both conserved end residues are trimmed from each CDR3. Part of the rows lack a size; the others show once, few, many or a class for expanded clones.

clone_size v_call cdr3_aa
. TRBV18 ASSQDKNTEAF
. TRBV11-3 ASSLGRADTQY
. TRBV7-9 ASSLVGQGAEAF
. TRBV7-2 ASSLPGRKTQY
. TRBV6-1 ASSDGQGYFNYGYT
. TRBV6-2/TRBV6-3 ASSYLLHEQY
few TRBV4-3 ASSPNSGGFEQF
. TRBV3-1/TRBV3-2 ASSQDIAGHSEQY
. TRBV29-1 SVEKGNEAF
. TRBV2 ASRGVWETQY
. TRBV6-5 ASSYLQYGYT
. TRBV27 ASNPQGADTQY
. TRBV19 ASRPTVDSTNYGYT
. TRBV10-1 ASSEGLAGADEQF
. TRBV27 ASSFETGSEDTQY
. TRBV5-8 ASSLFHGGGEYDQPQH
. TRBV5-6 ASSVPGQGPAQF
. TRBV15 ATSFRTGSKTQY
. TRBV5-1 ATARTGDWADTQY
. TRBV15 ATSRDSRLAGGDEQF
. TRBV10-3 AISYKDRLLTDTQY
few TRBV5-4 ASSLVGSNTEAF
. TRBV27 ASSTGANSPGDTEAF
. TRBV7-9 ASSLAAGGNNEQF
. TRBV5-8 ASSYSPIIGGQPQH
. TRBV19 ASSIEGSSRQPQH
once TRBV11-2 ASSLGLVEY
. TRBV3-1/TRBV3-2 ASSQVQAETQY
. TRBV6-4 ASSAKTGVNTEAF
. TRBV2 ASRATGGLMNTEAF
. TRBV25-1 ASSDSVKETQY
. TRBV11-2 ASSFTSGLAGGPYNEQF
. TRBV4-3 ASSQDYPGNQPQH
. TRBV6-2/TRBV6-3 ASSYQGYQETQY
. TRBV7-2 ASSWSSGGAAETQY
. TRBV30 AWLITRDSEAF
. TRBV19 ASSTQGQGAYYGYT
once TRBV4-1 ASSRDPGADTQY
few TRBV5-5 ASRRETGGSASGELF
. TRBV6-6 ASSYGTDSNQPQH
. TRBV13 ASRGGASFYNEQF
. TRBV5-1 ASSSILAGGDNEQF
. TRBV12-3/TRBV12-4 ASQDSGNTIY
. TRBV19 ASTRTAGVGTQY
. TRBV7-2 ASSFPGTAEYEQY